The clone carrying this T cell receptor beta chain has only a few counts. Measured with immunoSEQ multiplex PCR; TCRdb has only the in-frame clones, and not every one. Here the sample spans around 46,000 clones, 82% being singletons. The sample originates from a study of blood T cell repertoires in COVID-19. The CDR3 totals 16 residues. The receptor was derived from a man aged 35 to 55 with acute or convalescent COVID-19. Sequenced material: peripheral blood. The rearrangement joins TRBV21-1 to TRBJ1-2. TRBV21-1 is labeled a pseudogene. The CDR3 spells CASSTFPSGFFYGYTF. CDR3 coding DNA: TGTGCCAGCAGCACCTTCCCATCGGGATTTTTTTATGGCTACACCTTC.